Below are 26 T cell receptor beta chains sequenced from a single sample in a study of T cells in Graves' hyperthyroidism and ophthalmopathy. Amplified TCR beta CDR3 regions came from RNA transcripts. The HTBI primer set was used in a first-round RT-PCR of the TCR CDR3. TCRdb called the multiplex PCR reads again in MiXCR, with one record for every CDR3 protein. The sample consists of a few hundred thousand distinct CDR3 sequences, about 15% of them appearing once. The specimen was blood. The receptors stem from a woman aged 40 to 55 with Graves' hyperthyroidism that later progressed to Graves' ophthalmopathy.

In its sample, this clonotype was seen many times. V usage is TRBV29-1 and J usage is TRBJ2-7; TRBD2 agrees at 13 bases. Germline V gene sequence: CDR1 SQVTM, CDR2 ANQGSEA. The V and J ends lost 4 bases and 3 bases, in that order; junction bases with no gene match: 6. This CDR3 comprises 15 residues. CDR3 amino acids: CSVVLWTSGSYEQYF. Written as DNA, the CDR3 is TGCAGCGTTGTTCTTTGGACTAGCGGGAGCTACGAGCAGTACTTC.

The sample holds many counts of this clonotype. The chain employs TRBV19 and TRBJ2-7, with a weak D call TRBD1 (6 bases). CDR3 length: 13 amino acids. In germline, CDR1 is LNHDA, CDR2 SQIVND (reference sequence). The V and J ends lost 3 bases and 6 bases respectively, with 12 bases between them. CDR3 region: CASSIHRVGEQYF. As DNA, the CDR3 is TGTGCCAGTAGTATCCACAGGGTGGGCGAGCAGTACTTC.

In its sample, this clonotype was seen many times. The chain combines TRBV28 with TRBJ1-5; 7 nucleotides line up with TRBD1. The CDR3 runs 15 residues. Germline values: CDR1 MDHEN, CDR2 SYDVKM. Trimming removed 6 bases from V and 0 bases from J; junction bases left unmatched: 5. CDR3 loop: CASSSGTDSNQPQHF. CDR3 bases: TGTGCCAGCAGCTCCGGGACAGATAGCAATCAGCCCCAGCATTTT.

This clonotype was picked up many times. The chain employs TRBV28 and TRBJ2-1, with D unclear. CDR3 length equals 14 residues. With 3 bases removed from V and 7 bases from J, the gap between germline ends came to 13 bases. Germline V gene lookup returns CDR1 MDHEN and CDR2 SYDVKM. CDR3 sequence: CASSFPGAANEQFF. The CDR3 DNA follows: TGTGCCAGCAGTTTTCCGGGTGCGGCGAATGAGCAGTTCTTC.

The V gene is TRBV6-2 or TRBV6-3, the J gene TRBJ2-5; 13 bases fit TRBD2. The V and J ends lost 4 bases and 4 bases, in that order; junction bases with no gene match: 9. The length of the CDR3 is 17 residues. The germline V gene has CDR1 MNHEY and CDR2 SVGEGT. DNA of the CDR3: TGTGCCAGCAGTTCCGCTCGACTAGCGGGAGGAACAGAGACCCAGTACTTC. It codes for CASSSARLAGGTETQYF.

The table lists this clonotype with many counts. The chain links TRBV7-9 to TRBJ2-5, with a possible D match to TRBD2 (6 bases). The ends were cut back, 1 base at V and 5 bases at J, with 20 bases in the middle. The CDR3 covers 17 residues. Per the germline V gene, CDR1 is SEHNR and CDR2 is FQNEAQ (reference sequence). The CDR3 is CASSLGRLVGRFETQYF. DNA of the CDR3: TGTGCCAGCAGCTTAGGTCGACTAGTAGGACGATTCGAGACCCAGTACTTC.

The chain joins TRBV12-3 or TRBV12-4 to TRBJ2-5; D remains unclear. The ends were cut back, 5 bases at V and 2 bases at J, with 15 bases in the middle. The CDR3 has 15 residues. The CDR3, as DNA: TGTGCCAGCAGTCCCGCTGGGGTTGGGCAAGAGACCCAGTACTTC. Amino acids: CASSPAGVGQETQYF.

In its sample, this clonotype was seen many times. The chain has TRBV3-1 and TRBJ2-1; a possible D gene is TRBD1 (5 bases). The CDR3 sequence is 14 residues long. Trimming took off 1 base at V and 2 bases at J, with 6 bases between the two ends. Germline CDR1 reads LGHDT; CDR2 reads YNNKEL (reference sequence). The CDR3 region is CASSQAGTYNEQFF. The CDR3 DNA reads TGTGCCAGCAGCCAAGCAGGGACCTACAATGAGCAGTTCTTC.

This clonotype was observed at least ten times. The V and J genes are TRBV13 and TRBJ2-5, with 10 bases aligning to TRBD2. The CDR3 consists of 14 residues. Germline loops: CDR1 PRHDT, CDR2 FYEKMQ (reference sequence). V lost 4 bases, J lost 3 bases, and 2 bases stayed unmatched. CDR3 DNA sequence: TGTGCCAGCAGCTCCACTAGCGGGAAAGAGACCCAGTACTTC. Amino acid sequence: CASSSTSGKETQYF.

This chain uses TRBV24-1 with TRBJ2-3; possibly TRBD2 for D (5 bases). CDR3 size: 16 residues. The germline V gene encodes CDR1 KGHDR and CDR2 SFDVKD. V lost 0 bases, J lost 5 bases, and 14 bases lay in between. The CDR3 sequence is CATSDLDPGGIDTQYF. The CDR3, as DNA: TGTGCCACCAGTGATTTGGACCCCGGAGGAATAGATACGCAGTATTTT.

This clonotype was found many times. The genes are TRBV28 and TRBJ2-2, with TRBD2 identical over 11 bases. Per germline, CDR1 MDHEN and CDR2 SYDVKM. Germline trimming cut 6 bases from V and 2 bases from J; bases unmatched to any gene: 5. This CDR3 is 16 amino acids long. The DNA of the CDR3 is TGTGCCAGCAGCCTCAGACTAGCGGGAAACACCGGGGAGCTGTTTTTT. Translated: CASSLRLAGNTGELFF.

This clonotype was counted at least ten times. The chain carries TRBV20-1 and TRBJ1-5; weak D call: TRBD1 (6 bases). Germline lookup yields CDR1 DFQATT and CDR2 SNEGSKA (reference sequence). This CDR3 contains 13 residues. V was trimmed by 3 bases and J by 3 bases, leaving 9 bases between them. The chain's CDR3 is CSASRDTNQPQHF. The CDR3 nucleotides are TGCAGTGCTAGCCGGGACACCAATCAGCCCCAGCATTTT.

V usage is TRBV6-1 and J usage is TRBJ2-1, with TRBD2 as a possible D gene (6 bases). CDR3 length: 15 residues. The germline V gene has CDR1 MNHNS and CDR2 SASEGT. The ends were cut back, 3 bases at V and 2 bases at J, with 11 bases in the middle. CDR3 nucleotides: TGTGCCAGCAGTGACGAGGTAGCGGCCTACAATGAGCAGTTCTTC. This translates into CASSDEVAAYNEQFF.

J is TRBJ2-1 and V is TRBV27; D not resolved. Germline CDR1 and CDR2: MNHEY and SMNVEV (reference sequence). V was shortened by 3 bases and J by 8 bases, with 5 bases between the two germline ends. CDR3 length: 11 amino acids. CDR3 nucleotide sequence: TGTGCCAGCAGTTTGCTCGATGAGCAGTTCTTC. Protein product: CASSLLDEQFF.

Only a few counts were recorded for this clonotype. V is TRBV13 and J is TRBJ2-3, with D hard to call. The CDR3 covers 14 residues. Germline V CDR1 and CDR2: PRHDT, FYEKMQ (reference sequence). The V and J ends lost 8 bases and 3 bases respectively, with 15 bases between them. The CDR3 spells CASEESDGTDTQYF. For the CDR3, the DNA is TGTGCCAGCGAAGAGAGCGATGGGACAGATACGCAGTATTTT.

The table lists this clonotype with many counts. The chain employs TRBV28 and TRBJ2-7; 7 nucleotides line up with TRBD2. The germline V gene encodes CDR1 MDHEN and CDR2 SYDVKM. The V and J ends lost 5 bases and 2 bases, in that order; junction bases with no gene match: 3. The CDR3 consists of 13 residues. For the CDR3, the DNA is TGTGCCAGCAGTGCGGGACTAACCTACGAGCAGTACTTC. Translated: CASSAGLTYEQYF. Combining the CDR3 with reference TRBV28 and TRBJ2-7 gives the whole variable domain DVKVTQSSRYLVKRTGEKVFLECVQDMDHENMFWYRQDPGLGLRLIYFSYDVKMKEKGDIPEGYSVSREKKERFSLILESASTNQTSMYLCASSAGLTYEQYFGPGTRLTVT.

This clonotype has a count of ten or more. The chain combines TRBV11-2 with TRBJ2-3; perhaps TRBD2 as D (5 bases). Germline V gene data show CDR1 as SGHAT and CDR2 as FQNNGV. CDR3 length: 15 amino acids. V was cut by 0 bases and J by 1 base, with 8 bases left in between. The CDR3 DNA sequence: TGTGCCAGCAGCTTAGATCACGGGGGCACAGATACGCAGTATTTT. Its translation: CASSLDHGGTDTQYF.

As to this clonotype: Likely a read error: the CDR3 ends without its conserved phenylalanine or tryptophan. The chain uses TRBV6-4 and TRBJ1-1; D remains unclear. The CDR3 covers 15 residues. The germline V gene encodes CDR1 MRHNA and CDR2 SNTAGT. V was shortened by 2 bases and J by 1 base, with 11 bases between the two germline ends. Written as DNA, the CDR3 is TGTGCCAGCAGTGACCGGGAGACGACGAACACTGAAGCTTTCGTT. It codes for CASSDRETTNTEAFV.

The chain links TRBV11-2 to TRBJ2-5, with TRBD2 matching 8 bases. Germline V gene data show CDR1 as SGHAT and CDR2 as FQNNGV. V lost 3 bases, J lost 4 bases, and 10 bases stayed unmatched. This CDR3 is 16 amino acids long. This CDR3 reads CASSFGVAGGRETQYF. The DNA for the CDR3 is TGTGCCAGCAGCTTTGGCGTTGCGGGAGGAAGAGAGACCCAGTACTTC.

V usage is TRBV7-9 and J usage is TRBJ1-1; 7 positions match TRBD1. The V gene's germline CDR1 is SEHNR and CDR2 FQNEAQ (reference sequence). The length of the CDR3 is 14 residues. The trim removed 4 bases at V and 3 bases at J, leaving 5 bases unmatched. CDR3 loop: CASSSTQGDTEAFF. In DNA, the CDR3 is TGTGCCAGCAGCTCAACCCAGGGGGACACTGAAGCTTTCTTT.

There are many counts of this clonotype. The J gene is TRBJ2-3, the V gene TRBV6-1; D is unclear. The V end was cut by 6 bases, the J end by 1 base, with 14 bases between. This CDR3 contains 15 residues. CDR1 and CDR2 from the germline V gene are MNHNS and SASEGT. CDR3 residues: CASSSWRRGTDTQYF. The CDR3 bases are TGTGCCAGCAGCTCCTGGAGACGTGGCACAGATACGCAGTATTTT.

This clonotype was recorded at least ten times. The chain has TRBV5-1 and TRBJ2-5, with D maybe TRBD2 (6 bases). Germline V CDR1 and CDR2: SGHRS, YFSETQ. This CDR3 is built from 13 residues. V lost 2 bases and J lost 5, with 10 bases in between. CDR3: CASSLSGDETQYF. The DNA for the CDR3 is TGCGCCAGCAGCTTATCGGGAGATGAGACCCAGTACTTC.

At least ten counts were recorded for this clonotype. The chain has TRBV12-3 or TRBV12-4 and TRBJ2-3; 8 positions match TRBD1. V lost 5 bases to trimming and J lost 4 bases; unmatched junction nucleotides: 5. This CDR3 has 14 amino acids. The CDR3 sequence is CASSDRGKADTQYF. DNA for the CDR3: TGTGCCAGCAGTGACAGGGGTAAAGCAGATACGCAGTATTTT.

V usage is TRBV11-2 and J usage is TRBJ1-3; D not resolved. In germline, CDR1 is SGHAT, CDR2 FQNNGV. The CDR3 has 15 amino acids. The ends were cut back, 1 base at V and 8 bases at J, with 15 bases in the middle. The CDR3 loop reads CASSLVGQNRDTIYF. CDR3 sequence (DNA): TGTGCCAGCAGCTTAGTAGGGCAGAATCGTGACACCATATATTTT. Based on the CDR3 plus reference TRBV11-2 and TRBJ1-3, the full variable domain is EAGVAQSPRYKIIEKRQSVAFWCNPISGHATLYWYQQILGQGPKLLIQFQNNGVVDDSQLPKDRFSAERLKGVDSTLKIQPAKLEDSAVYLCASSLVGQNRDTIYFGEGSWLTVV.

Only one count was recorded for this clonotype. The chain has TRBV9 and TRBJ1-2; TRBD1 aligns across 8 bases. The CDR3 covers 14 residues. Germline V CDR1 and CDR2: SGDLS, YYNGEE. V shed 4 bases, J shed 6 bases, and the junction held 8 bases outside the gene matches. The CDR3 loop reads CASSHRGTSDGYTF. The CDR3 nucleotides read TGTGCCAGCAGCCACAGGGGGACGTCGGATGGCTACACCTTC.

The chain joins TRBV6-2 or TRBV6-3 to TRBJ2-7; 7 nucleotides match TRBD2. This CDR3 region has 17 residues. Per germline, CDR1 MNHEY and CDR2 SVGEGT. J was trimmed by 6 bases and V by 0 bases; bases with no gene match: 14. The CDR3 loop reads CASSYSGNAGDVSEQYF. The CDR3 region has the DNA TGTGCCAGCAGTTACTCCGGGAATGCGGGGGACGTCTCCGAGCAGTACTTC.